The 5 T cell receptor beta chains below all came from one sample that was sequenced in a study of read filtering for tumor transcriptome and immune sequencing (dated by TCRdb to the early 2020s). The sequencer was an Illumina HiSeq 4000. TCR libraries were constructed from roughly 360 ng RNA using the Immunoverse kit, and molecular barcoded adaptors covering alpha/delta and beta/gamma chains were employed. In-frame beta chains were kept once TCRdb had trimmed the public reads at Q25 with fastp and called clones with MiXCR. CDR3 protein sequences are deduplicated, and each keeps its most common genes and DNA. This sample comprises approximately 20,000 distinct CDR3 sequences, roughly 13% of them detected only once. The top ten hold 65% to 75% of the sample. The sequencing sample was made of a population of CD138-negative cells sorted from bone marrow. The sample's cell subset or site label, decoded: bone marrow mononuclear cells depleted of CD138+ plasma/myeloma cells by negative magnetic selection. These receptors were taken from a donor at least 40 years old with multiple myeloma.

The V and J genes are TRBV5-1 and TRBJ1-5; tentatively, D is TRBD1 (6 bases). The germline V gene has CDR1 SGHRS and CDR2 YFSETQ. V lost 6 bases and J lost 3, with 16 bases in between. This CDR3 is 15 amino acids long. This CDR3 is CASTQGGLDNQPQHF. In nucleotides, the CDR3 is TGCGCCAGCACCCAAGGGGGGCTCGACAATCAGCCCCAGCATTTT.

The chain combines TRBV12-3 or TRBV12-4 with TRBJ2-7; TRBD2 is a possible D gene (6 bases). V lost 1 base to trimming and J lost 9 bases, with 19 bases between them. CDR3 length: 15 amino acids. CDR3: CASSLGRDPGFGQYF. CDR3 DNA: TGTGCCAGCAGTTTAGGGCGGGACCCAGGGTTCGGGCAGTACTTC.

This clonotype rates as medium-sized. V usage is TRBV20-1 and J usage is TRBJ2-7, with TRBD2 identical over 10 bases. The CDR3 runs 15 residues. The V gene's germline CDR1 is DFQATT and CDR2 SNEGSKA (reference sequence). The V gene end was trimmed by 0 bases and the J gene end by 5 bases; junction bases not matched to a gene: 7. CDR3 in amino acids: CSARDSAGGHNEQYF. The CDR3 DNA reads TGCAGTGCTAGAGATTCAGCGGGAGGGCATAACGAGCAGTACTTC.

This clonotype was counted only a few times. Just one base apart from a much larger clone, this may be a read error. CDR3 sequence: CASSSSEPSPKRDTGELFF. The CDR3 nucleotides are TGTGCCAGCAGCTCCTCAGAACCCTCACCAAAGCGTGACACCGGGGAGCTGTTTTTT. V usage is TRBV7-9 and J usage is TRBJ2-2; unclear D gene. V shed 4 bases and J shed 3 bases, with 24 bases lying between them. The CDR3 spans 19 residues. Germline assignment: CDR1 SEHNR and CDR2 FQNEAQ (reference sequence).

At least ten counts were recorded for this clonotype. The CDR3 reads CASSPYTGYNEQFF. DNA of the CDR3: TGTGCCAGCAGCCCATACACAGGCTACAATGAGCAGTTCTTC. The chain recombines TRBV11-2 with TRBJ2-1; maybe TRBD1 (5 bases). The length of the CDR3 is 14 residues. CDR1 and CDR2 (germline): SGHAT, FQNNGV. With 5 bases removed from V and 3 bases from J, the gap between germline ends came to 11 bases.